This is a list of T cell receptor beta chains from one sample in a study of T-cell memory formation after mild COVID-19. In TCRdb, the 5' RACE reads were re-called with MiXCR into one record per CDR3 protein. Among tens of thousands of distinct CDR3 sequences, more than 20% were seen once, and the ten largest hold under 55%. The sample comprised PBMCs or a T cell subset sorted from them (not recorded which). These receptors all stem from a man between 18 and 35 years old who had mild COVID-19 (a few samples of this study predate the infection). Cell type and time point are not known. Both conserved end residues are part of each CDR3. The order of the fields is J gene, V gene, D gene, clone size, CDR3 protein, CDR3 DNA. A D gene is named only where the DNA matches it firmly. Only some rows state a clone size, as once, few, many or a class for expanded clones.

>TRBJ2-5|TRBV4-2|.|.
CASSQPQGQETQYF
TGTGCCAGCAGCCAACCCCAGGGTCAAGAGACCCAGTACTTC
>TRBJ2-1|TRBV6-5|.|.
CASSYGGGHNEQFF
TGTGCCAGCAGTTACGGCGGGGGCCACAATGAGCAGTTCTTC
>TRBJ1-5|TRBV20-1|.|few
CSAADRTLNQPQHF
TGCAGTGCTGCGGACCGGACCCTCAATCAGCCCCAGCATTTT
>TRBJ2-7|TRBV7-9|.|few
CASSLAITYEQYF
TGTGCCAGCAGCTTAGCTATAACCTACGAGCAGTACTTC
>TRBJ2-3|TRBV9|.|.
CASSPHPGPPGDTQYF
TGTGCCAGCAGCCCACATCCGGGACCCCCAGGGGATACGCAGTATTTT
>TRBJ2-7|TRBV7-9|.|.
CASSFPPQSYEQYF
TGTGCCAGCAGCTTCCCCCCACAGTCCTACGAGCAGTACTTC
>TRBJ2-7|TRBV6-2/TRBV6-3|TRBD2|few
CASSSLAGEISYEQYF
TGTGCCAGCAGTTCCTTAGCGGGGGAGATCTCCTACGAGCAGTACTTC
>TRBJ2-1|TRBV7-2|TRBD2|.
CASSLAGGFNEQFF
TGTGCCAGCAGTCTAGCGGGGGGTTTTAATGAGCAGTTCTTC
>TRBJ2-1|TRBV4-1|.|few
CASSQELGQWAYNEQFF
TGCGCCAGCAGCCAAGAACTCGGACAGTGGGCCTACAATGAGCAGTTCTTC
>TRBJ1-2|TRBV4-1|.|.
CASSQVPGGYGYTF
TGCGCCAGCAGCCAAGTGCCGGGGGGGTATGGCTACACCTTC
>TRBJ2-3|TRBV3-1|.|few
CASSYRARVPDTDTQYF
TGTGCCAGCAGCTACCGGGCACGGGTTCCGGACACAGATACGCAGTATTTT
>TRBJ2-1|TRBV4-1|.|few
CASSHDDGGRNEQFF
TGCGCCAGCAGCCATGACGACGGTGGGCGTAATGAGCAGTTCTTC
>TRBJ1-4|TRBV9|TRBD1|.
CASSAGGGTNEKLFF
TGTGCCAGCAGCGCAGGGGGAGGGACTAATGAAAAACTGTTTTTT
>TRBJ2-3|TRBV7-2|TRBD1|few
CASSLPVTPGRGQGTADTQYF
TGTGCCAGCAGCTTACCCGTCACCCCAGGTCGGGGACAGGGGACGGCAGATACGCAGTATTTT
>TRBJ2-5|TRBV7-9|.|.
CASSRTGSETQYF
TGTGCCAGCAGCCGGACGGGGTCGGAGACCCAGTACTTC
>TRBJ2-1|TRBV29-1|.|few
CSVVGSSYNEQFF
TGCAGCGTTGTAGGGAGTTCCTACAATGAGCAGTTCTTC
>TRBJ2-3|TRBV18|.|.
CASSPRQVGTDTQYF
TGTGCCAGCTCACCACGGCAGGTTGGGACAGATACGCAGTATTTT
>TRBJ2-5|TRBV12-3/TRBV12-4|TRBD1|.
CASSLKGQEETQYF
TGTGCCAGCAGTTTAAAGGGACAGGAAGAGACCCAGTACTTC
>TRBJ2-3|TRBV2|.|.
CASDPATDTQYF
TGTGCCAGCGACCCGGCAACAGATACGCAGTATTTT
>TRBJ2-1|TRBV12-3/TRBV12-4|.|.
CASRSGRTSSYNEQFF
TGTGCCAGCAGGTCGGGGAGGACCAGCTCCTACAATGAGCAGTTCTTC
>TRBJ2-7|TRBV4-3|.|.
CARSHSGLSSYEQYF
TGCGCCCGCAGCCACTCGGGACTGAGCTCCTACGAGCAGTACTTC
>TRBJ1-1|TRBV7-6|.|few
CASSPSGGPAFF
TGTGCCAGCAGCCCCTCGGGGGGACCAGCTTTCTTT
>TRBJ2-2|TRBV25-1|.|few
CASSAGELFF
TGTGCCAGCAGTGCCGGGGAGCTGTTTTTT
>TRBJ1-5|TRBV24-1|.|few
CATSQPGYNQPQHF
TGTGCCACCAGTCAACCAGGGTACAATCAGCCCCAGCATTTT
>TRBJ2-1|TRBV9|.|few
CASSPQGYYNEQFF
TGTGCCAGCAGCCCCCAGGGTTACTACAATGAGCAGTTCTTC
>TRBJ2-5|TRBV5-6|TRBD1|.
CASSFARGRETQYF
TGTGCCAGCAGCTTCGCGAGGGGGCGGGAGACCCAGTACTTC
>TRBJ1-2|TRBV12-3/TRBV12-4|TRBD1|few
CASSARDRGQGYTF
TGTGCCAGCAGTGCCCGTGACAGGGGGCAAGGCTACACCTTC
>TRBJ1-6|TRBV7-9|TRBD1|few
CASSPPGTGYSPLHF
TGTGCCAGCAGCCCCCCCGGGACAGGGTATTCACCCCTCCACTTT
>TRBJ2-5|TRBV11-2|TRBD2|few
CASSTGTSPSWETQYF
TGTGCCAGCAGCACCGGGACTAGCCCGTCCTGGGAGACCCAGTACTTC
>TRBJ1-2|TRBV12-3/TRBV12-4|TRBD1|.
CASSFLTYIDRGIYGYTF
TGTGCCAGCAGTTTTCTGACCTATATTGACAGGGGAATCTATGGCTACACCTTC
>TRBJ2-5|TRBV20-1|TRBD1|few
CSARPPDRGTETQYF
TGCAGTGCTAGACCCCCCGACAGGGGAACCGAGACCCAGTACTTC
>TRBJ2-7|TRBV4-3|.|few
CASSQGTQGYEQYF
TGCGCCAGCAGCCAAGGGACCCAGGGCTACGAGCAGTACTTC
>TRBJ1-4|TRBV3-1|TRBD1|.
CASRALTGNGEKLFF
TGTGCCAGCAGGGCACTGACAGGGAACGGTGAAAAACTGTTTTTT
>TRBJ1-4|TRBV20-1|.|.
CSASMASSNEKLFF
TGCAGTGCTAGTATGGCCAGTTCCAATGAAAAACTGTTTTTT
>TRBJ2-1|TRBV24-1|.|.
CATSDRSFLPYNEQFF
TGTGCCACCAGTGATCGGTCGTTCCTGCCCTACAATGAGCAGTTCTTC
>TRBJ2-7|TRBV7-3|.|few
CASSLRGLGEQYF
TGTGCCAGCAGCTTAAGGGGGTTGGGCGAGCAGTACTTC
>TRBJ2-1|TRBV7-2|TRBD2|few
CASSAALAGGPDEQFF
TGTGCCAGCAGCGCCGCACTAGCGGGGGGGCCCGATGAGCAGTTCTTC
>TRBJ2-2|TRBV7-2|.|.
CASSPYGLFGELFF
TGTGCCAGCAGCCCGTATGGGCTCTTCGGGGAGCTGTTTTTT
>TRBJ2-7|TRBV3-1|.|few
CASSQNRVYEQYF
TGTGCCAGCAGCCAAAACAGGGTCTACGAGCAGTACTTC